This T cell receptor (beta chain) stems from a study of OX40 agonist ivuxolimab in advanced cancers. Turning to the overall study: Ivuxolimab was a fully human IgG2 agonistic monoclonal antibody targeting the costimulatory receptor OX40 (CD134). Intravenous ivuxolimab was administered to patients every 2 weeks at six dose levels: 0.01, 0.1, 0.3, 1.5, 3 and 10 mg/kg. Of the roughly 54 dose-escalation patients, hepatocellular carcinoma was present in about 20, melanoma in approximately 15, renal cell carcinoma in 9 and head and neck cancer in 9. In the dose-escalation cohort, 82.7% of patients were male, and the mean age was roughly 60 years, with a range of about 23 to 80. Patients were allowed to have had prior anti-PD-1, anti-PD-L1 or anti-CTLA-4 therapy, and 40% to 45% of the dose-escalation patients had been treated with checkpoint inhibitors. Partial responses were achieved by three dose-escalation patients, of whom one had hepatocellular carcinoma and two had cutaneous melanoma. Peripheral TCRbeta sequencing aimed to test whether ivuxolimab altered TCR sequence diversity and caused clonal T-cell expansion. The paper describes the monotherapy dose-escalation part (N ≈ 51 patients) of the phase I trial of ivuxolimab. What the study reported, not specific to this receptor: At doses of 0.1 to 3.0 mg/kg, clonal expansion of both CD4+ and CD8+ T cells in blood was seen between baseline and week 6. The antigen specificity of the clonally expanded peripheral T cells was not determined. Partial responders in the 0.1-3.0 mg/kg groups had among the lowest normalized peripheral clonal expansion, especially among CD8+ T cells. Low levels of normalized T-cell clonal expansion were also seen in some patients who did not respond. On average, CD8+ T cells showed more expanded clones than CD4+ T cells after ivuxolimab.

This clone was seen just once. The target of this receptor is not known. No quality values exist for individual bases; no much larger clone is one base distant. CDR1 SGDLS and CDR2 YYNGEE were looked up in the germline V gene. Taken from cysteine to phenylalanine, the CDR3 has 17 residues. The retained sequence is limited to the CDR3, 51 bases, with the frame set at the first base. Ends trimmed: V by 0 bases, J by 3 bases; bases unmatched to a gene: 6. The trial excluded patients who had a history of autoimmune disease or who were on systemic immunosuppression. In every dose cohort, peripheral blood was drawn for TCR sequencing at baseline, cycle 4 day 1, and cycle 7 day 1. Samples came from an open-label, multicenter, first-in-human phase I dose-escalation trial of ivuxolimab. Adults with locally advanced or metastatic melanoma, renal cell carcinoma, hepatocellular carcinoma or head and neck squamous cell carcinoma were enrolled in the trial. Before TCR sequencing, CD4+ T cells and CD8+ T cells were sorted from peripheral blood as separate populations.

To sequence the TCRbeta CDR3 region, genomic DNA was isolated from the sorted cells. The immunoSEQ Assay was used for sequencing of TCRbeta CDR3 regions. The table was pulled from immuneACCESS by TCRdb, which kept in-frame rearrangements only. Such tables lose some clones; where checked, under half of the loss comes from unresolved V genes, and the rest has no known cause. The sample table shows 70,000 or so clones, and 65% to 85% are seen once. The ten largest make up approximately 11% of the sample. Rearrangement joined TRBV9 to TRBJ2-1; a stretch of 10 junction bases matches TRBD2. This receptor was obtained from an adult with an advanced solid tumor such as melanoma, head and neck, liver or kidney cancer. The sample in question was CD4+ or CD8+ T cells sorted from blood, obtained in a trial of the OX40 agonist ivuxolimab. The DNA sequence reads TGTGCCAGCAGCGTAGATATTAGCGGGGGGTACTACAATGAGCAGTTCTTC. This yields the protein CASSVDISGGYYNEQFF. Supplemented by the reference TRBV9 and TRBJ2-1 proteins around the CDR3, the complete variable domain is DSGVTQTPKHLITATGQRVTLRCSPRSGDLSVYWYQQSLDQGLQFLIQYYNGEERAKGNILERFSAQQFPDLHSELNLSSLELGDSALYFCASSVDISGGYYNEQFFGPGTRLTVL.